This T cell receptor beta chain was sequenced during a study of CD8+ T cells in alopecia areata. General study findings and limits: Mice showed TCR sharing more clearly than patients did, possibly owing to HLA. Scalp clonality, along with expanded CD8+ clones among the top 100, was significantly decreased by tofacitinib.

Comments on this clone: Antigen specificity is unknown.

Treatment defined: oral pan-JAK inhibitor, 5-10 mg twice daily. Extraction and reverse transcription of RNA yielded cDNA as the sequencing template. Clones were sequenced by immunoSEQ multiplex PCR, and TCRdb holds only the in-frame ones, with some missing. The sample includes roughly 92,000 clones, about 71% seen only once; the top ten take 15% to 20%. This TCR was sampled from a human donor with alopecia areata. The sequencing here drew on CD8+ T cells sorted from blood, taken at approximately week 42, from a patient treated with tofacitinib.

The CDR3 sequence is CASSDPTNTGELFF. The CDR3 region has the DNA TGCGCCAGCAGTGACCCAACGAACACCGGGGAGCTGTTTTTT. V gene TRBV10-1 combines with J gene TRBJ2-2; D not resolved. The ends were cut back, 3 bases at V and 0 bases at J, with 5 bases in the middle. Germline V CDR1 and CDR2: WNHNN, SYGVQD (reference sequence). The CDR3 contains 14 residues.